This T cell receptor (beta chain) stems from a study of shared clonotypes between healthy human individuals. This clone was seen only once. Donors were healthy HIV-negative adults without recent acute infections or vaccinations. V dropped 3 bases and J dropped 2 bases, with 13 bases sitting between them. This CDR3 region has 15 residues. Germline V CDR1 and CDR2: SGHVT, SQSDAQ. Produced via immunoSEQ multiplex PCR; TCRdb's table is partial and in-frame only. This sample has about 1 million clones, with 65% to 75% found just once. Sequences were obtained from memory CD4+ T cells sorted from blood. The subset here: CD45RA-negative fraction. The chain links TRBV7-4 to TRBJ2-5; possibly TRBD2 for D (5 bases). The clonotype comes from a man aged 18 to 30 in good health. DNA for the CDR3: TGTGCCAGCAGCTTGGGAGATAAGGGTCAAGAGACCCAGTACTTC. Its protein is CASSLGDKGQETQYF.